Shown below are 7 T cell receptor beta chains from a single sample sequenced in a study of PD-1 blockade in classical Hodgkin lymphoma. Some clones are missing from TCRdb's copy, which holds only in-frame ones; the method was immunoSEQ multiplex PCR. The table shows over 5,500 clones, with around four fifths occurring only once. Every single patient, without exception, relapsed after autologous stem cell transplantation, and brentuximab vedotin exposure varied. The source was peripheral blood mononuclear cells (PBMCs), collected at baseline. The receptors were gathered from a human donor with classical Hodgkin lymphoma.

This rearrangement joins TRBV7-9 to TRBJ1-2; D is ambiguous. V lost 1 base to trimming and J lost 4 bases, with 13 bases between them. The CDR3 runs 15 residues. Looked up from germline, CDR1 is SEHNR and CDR2 is FQNEAQ (reference sequence). The CDR3 nucleotides are TGTGCCAGCAGCTTAGGGATAGCAGAAGGCTATGGCTACACCTTC. Protein product: CASSLGIAEGYGYTF. Complete variable domain (other parts from reference TRBV7-9 and TRBJ1-2): DTGVSQNPRHKITKRGQNVTFRCDPISEHNRLYWYRQTLGQGPEFLTYFQNEAQLEKSRLLSDRFSAERPKGSFSTLEIQRTEQGDSAMYLCASSLGIAEGYGYTFGSGTRLTVV.

This chain links TRBV6-1 with TRBJ2-7; D is tentatively TRBD1 or TRBD2 (5 bases each). Trimming cost V 4 bases and J 3 bases, with 16 bases left between them. Looked up from germline, CDR1 is MNHNS and CDR2 is SASEGT. The CDR3 contains 15 residues. The CDR3 DNA follows: TGTGCCAGCAGTGGAGGGACGTCAGCGGACTACGAGCAGTACTTC. It codes for CASSGGTSADYEQYF.

The J gene is TRBJ2-3, the V gene TRBV6-1; a weak D match, TRBD2 (6 bases). The ends were cut back, 2 bases at V and 3 bases at J, with 15 bases in the middle. The CDR3 totals 16 residues. Germline CDR1 reads MNHNS; CDR2 reads SASEGT. For the CDR3, the DNA is TGTGCCAGCAGTGAAAGCCTAGCGTCGAAGACAGATACGCAGTATTTT. This encodes CASSESLASKTDTQYF.

The V gene is TRBV27, the J gene TRBJ2-1; TRBD1 agrees at 7 bases. Germline V gives CDR1 MNHEY, CDR2 SMNVEV (reference sequence). With 6 bases clipped from V and 9 bases from J, the junction kept 8 bases outside the gene matches. The CDR3 sequence is 13 residues long. The CDR3 region is CASRRTGVPEQFF. The CDR3 nucleotides are TGTGCCAGCAGACGTACAGGGGTGCCTGAGCAGTTCTTC.

V is TRBV4-3 and J is TRBJ2-1; 7 nucleotides align to TRBD2. The CDR3 consists of 15 residues. Per germline, CDR1 LGHNA and CDR2 YSLEER. The trim removed 0 bases at V and 8 bases at J, leaving 7 bases unmatched. The chain's CDR3 is CASSQDRGRVHEQFF. In DNA, the CDR3 is TGCGCCAGCAGCCAAGACCGGGGGAGGGTTCATGAGCAGTTCTTC.

This clone was counted a few times. The V gene is TRBV28, the J gene TRBJ1-1, with unresolved D. The length of the CDR3 is 13 residues. Trimming cost V 8 bases and J 8 bases, with 18 bases left between them. Germline assignment: CDR1 MDHEN and CDR2 SYDVKM. Written as DNA, the CDR3 is TGTGCCAGCTCCCAGACGCTTATTTCCGAAGCTTTCTTT. This encodes CASSQTLISEAFF. Complete variable domain (other parts from reference TRBV28 and TRBJ1-1): DVKVTQSSRYLVKRTGEKVFLECVQDMDHENMFWYRQDPGLGLRLIYFSYDVKMKEKGDIPEGYSVSREKKERFSLILESASTNQTSMYLCASSQTLISEAFFGQGTRLTVV.

V gene TRBV15 combines with J gene TRBJ2-1; possible D gene TRBD2, 6 bases. This CDR3 has 19 amino acids. In germline, CDR1 is LNHNV, CDR2 YYDKDF (reference sequence). V was pared by 1 base and J by 8 bases, with 27 bases between. CDR3 sequence reads: CATSRGLTPGGRRGDEQFF. CDR3 nucleotides: TGTGCCACCAGCAGAGGACTGACCCCCGGAGGGAGGAGGGGCGATGAGCAGTTCTTC.